The sample holds a few counts of the clone carrying this TCR beta chain. Treatment specified: preoperative locoregional IRX-2 cytokine immunotherapy. Preoperative locoregional IRX-2 cytokine immunotherapy was tested in the phase Ib source study. Germline CDR1 SGHVS, CDR2 FNYEAQ. Between the trimmed V and J ends, which lost 1 base and 6 bases, there was a span of 12 bases. This CDR3 spans 14 amino acids. Only in-frame clones appear in the TCRdb table, and some are missing; sequencing was by immunoSEQ multiplex PCR. The data hold some 35,000 clones, with roughly four fifths observed a single time. This sample stems from a study of preoperative IRX-2 immunotherapy in early breast cancer.

The chain joins TRBV7-6 to TRBJ1-2; the D gene is possibly TRBD1 (5 bases). The material was lymph node tissue, obtained after IRX-2 immunotherapy. The receptor comes from a human donor with breast cancer. In DNA form, the CDR3 reads TGTGCCAGCAGCTTAGTGCAGGGAACGGATGGCTACACCTTC. As protein: CASSLVQGTDGYTF.